This T cell receptor beta chain derives from a study of T-cell reconstitution after alpha-beta-depleted transplantation in children. The CDR3 is 13 residues long. Germline V CDR1 and CDR2: MRHNA, SNTAGT. Trimming left V 4 bases short and J 10 bases short, with 14 bases between. Study conclusions and caveats: Newly generated T cells supplied most T-cell counts and diversity one year post-transplant. High day-60 TCRbeta diversity in some patients came from surviving recipient T cells and thymic progenitors. Approximately two months post-transplant, alpha-beta T cells reportedly originated from several hundred expanded graft clones.

This clonotype came up a few times. The antigen is unknown. Unique molecular identifiers were used to barcode this TCRbeta library. TCRdb itself ran the PCR reads through MiXCR, one entry per CDR3 protein. The data show 550,000 to 600,000 distinct CDR3 sequences, about 21% seen once. This sequence originates from a boy under three years old who had a stem cell transplant for acute myeloid leukemia, so the T cells may come from the graft donor. The starting material was PBMCs, mostly from graft donor cells, obtained 360 days after TCRalphabeta/CD19-depleted stem cell transplant. The genes are TRBV6-4 and TRBJ2-1, with D hard to call. The CDR3 nucleotides read TGTGCCAGCAGTGCAAGCACCTACACCGAGCAGTTCTTC. Translating gives CASSASTYTEQFF.